Following are 8 T cell receptor beta chains from one sample sequenced in a study of blood T cells in healthy people across ages. A second PCR of about 7 to 12 cycles used a sample-barcoded 5' primer and a J-beta primer mix. TCRdb recomputed calls from the 5' RACE reads with MiXCR, one row per CDR3 protein. The table lists about 1.8 million distinct CDR3 sequences, about 50% of them singletons. Sequencing was carried out using blood. Receptor source: a woman aged 40-49 years in good health.

This clonotype appeared many times. This sequence joins TRBV27 and TRBJ1-5, with D unresolved. CDR1 MNHEY and CDR2 SMNVEV come from the germline V gene (reference sequence). The CDR3 is made up of 12 amino acids. Trimming shortened V by 4 bases and J by 3 bases, and 4 bases separated the two germline ends. The DNA for the CDR3 is TGTGCCAGCAGTTCCCTCAATCAGCCCCAGCATTTT. Its translation is CASSSLNQPQHF.

This clonotype has only one observation. The chain employs TRBV6-6 and TRBJ2-7; D may be TRBD2 (6 bases). The V end lost 4 bases, the J end lost 4 bases, and 17 bases lay between the germline ends. The CDR3 has 15 amino acids. From germline, CDR1 is MNHNY and CDR2 SVGAGI (reference sequence). Here the CDR3 reads CASSSGLKGPYEQYF. The CDR3 nucleotides are TGTGCCAGCAGTTCGGGACTCAAAGGGCCTTACGAGCAGTACTTC.

A word on this clonotype: One junction end disagrees with the germline gene, perhaps due to a read error. The rearrangement links TRBV18 to TRBJ2-7; 11 nucleotides align to TRBD2. The germline V gene has CDR1 KGHSH and CDR2 LQKENI. The CDR3 is made up of 20 amino acids. DNA for the CDR3: TGTGCCAACTCACCACTAGTTGCGACTAGCGGGGCTGAGGATCTCTACGAGCAGTACTTC. This translates into CANSPLVATSGAEDLYEQYF.

The V and J genes are TRBV13 and TRBJ2-7, with 9 positions matching TRBD1. V lost 5 bases and J lost 2; bases outside the gene matches: 10. The germline V gene has CDR1 PRHDT and CDR2 FYEKMQ (reference sequence). The CDR3 is 16 amino acids. The CDR3 sequence is CASSARGTGSTYEQYF. CDR3 DNA: TGTGCCAGCAGCGCCCGAGGGACAGGGTCAACCTACGAGCAGTACTTC. Full variable domain (outside the CDR3, taken from reference TRBV13 and TRBJ2-7): AAGVIQSPRHLIKEKRETATLKCYPIPRHDTVYWYQQGPGQDPQFLISFYEKMQSDKGSIPDRFSAQQFSDYHSELNMSSLELGDSALYFCASSARGTGSTYEQYFGPGTRLTVT.

In nucleotides, the CDR3 is TGTGCCGCCGGAGTGGACACCTTC. Protein sequence: CAAGVDTF. This sequence joins TRBV28 and TRBJ1-2; D gene ambiguous. V shed 11 bases and J shed 12 bases, with 10 bases lying between them. CDR3 length: 8 residues. Per the germline V gene, CDR1 is MDHEN and CDR2 is SYDVKM.

The rearrangement links TRBV29-1 to TRBJ1-2, with no clear D. Trimming removed 1 base from V and 8 bases from J, with 8 bases in between. This CDR3 contains 11 residues. Germline CDR1 and CDR2: SQVTM and ANQGSEA. The CDR3 region is CSVEVPEGYTF. CDR3 nucleotides: TGCAGCGTTGAAGTGCCGGAGGGCTACACCTTC. The variable domain in full, completed from reference TRBV29-1 and TRBJ1-2, reads SAVISQKPSRDICQRGTSLTIQCQVDSQVTMMFWYRQQPGQSLTLIATANQGSEATYESGFVIDKFPISRPNLTFSTLTVSNMSPEDSSIYLCSVEVPEGYTFGSGTRLTVV.

This clonotype was observed a few times. The rearrangement joins TRBV12-3 or TRBV12-4 to TRBJ2-5, with TRBD1 identical over 11 bases. The length of the CDR3 is 19 residues. The J segment lost 0 bases and the V segment lost 5 bases, leaving 14 bases of the junction unmatched. The CDR3 region has the DNA TGTGCCAGCAGTACTCCCCCGGGGACAGGGGGAGAGTACCAAGAGACCCAGTACTTC. Encoded protein: CASSTPPGTGGEYQETQYF.

This clonotype was picked up a small number of times. This rearrangement joins TRBV10-3 to TRBJ2-5; TRBD1 aligns across 7 bases. Trimming at V came to 10 bases and at J to 1 base, leaving 3 bases not matched to a gene. This CDR3 spans 12 amino acids. Germline assignment: CDR1 ENHRY and CDR2 SYGVKD. DNA for the CDR3: TGTGCCACCACAGGGGCCCAAGAGACCCAGTACTTC. Protein sequence: CATTGAQETQYF.